This TCR beta chain stems from a study of blood T cell repertoires in COVID-19. For the study at large: PBMCs, B-cell-depleted T cells, or T cells provided the cDNA or gDNA that made up the material.

How the authors handled the data: Estimates of nucleated cell counts were drawn from the amplification of reference gene primers. Using immunoSEQ multiplex PCR, the repertoire was profiled, and TCRdb retains in-frame clones only, with some absent. The D gene and trimming were derived from the DNA, and the V and J assignments and clone size from that table. This sample has 270,000 or so clones, with around 90% found just once. J lost 0 bases, V lost 6 bases, and 7 bases had no gene match. CDR1 and CDR2 from the germline V gene are MDHEN and SYDVKM. This CDR3 has 16 amino acids. This TCR came from a man aged 35 to 55 who had been exposed to COVID-19. What was sequenced was PBMCs or T cells enriched from blood (not recorded which). This sequence joins TRBV28 and TRBJ2-1, with 8 positions matching TRBD2. The CDR3 nucleotides read TGTGCCAGCAGCCTTATAGCGGGAAGCTCCTACAATGAGCAGTTCTTC. It is translated as CASSLIAGSSYNEQFF.